The 3 T cell receptor beta chains listed next were all sequenced from one sample in a study of identical twins' blood T cells. TCRdb reprocessed the 5' RACE reads with MiXCR, giving one entry per CDR3 protein. Of a few hundred thousand distinct CDR3 sequences listed, under 30% were seen once; the top ten hold more than 5.5%. Sequenced sample: PBMCs. The receptors derive from a woman aged 18 to 49 in good health.

This clonotype has more than one count but fewer than ten. V usage is TRBV6-6 and J usage is TRBJ2-2, with 7 bases aligning to TRBD2. The CDR3 is 13 amino acids. The V gene's germline CDR1 is MNHNY and CDR2 SVGAGI (reference sequence). The junction had 6 bases not matched to a gene; V was cut back by 8 bases and J by 6 bases. CDR3 protein: CASRFREAGELFF. Written as DNA, the CDR3 is TGTGCCAGCCGGTTCCGGGAGGCCGGGGAGCTGTTTTTT.

The chain links TRBV2 to TRBJ2-2; perhaps TRBD2 as D (5 bases). The CDR3 is made up of 14 amino acids. The V gene lost 7 bases and the J gene lost 0 bases, with 9 bases spanning the gap. CDR1 and CDR2 from the germline V gene are SNHLY and FYNNEI. CDR3 loop: CASMPGANTGELFF. The CDR3 region has the DNA TGTGCCAGCATGCCCGGGGCGAACACCGGGGAGCTGTTTTTT.

V gene TRBV20-1 combines with J gene TRBJ2-3; the match to TRBD2 covers 11 bases. CDR3 length: 15 residues. Unmatched junction bases numbered 3, after V lost 2 bases and J lost 2 bases. The V gene's germline CDR1 is DFQATT and CDR2 SNEGSKA (reference sequence). DNA for the CDR3: TGCAGTGCTAGACCTAGCGGGGGGCCCACAGATACGCAGTATTTT. Translation: CSARPSGGPTDTQYF.